The next 30 T cell receptor beta chains were all read from a single sample in a study of blood T cells in healthy people across ages. A J-beta primer mix and a sample-barcoded 5' primer were used in a second PCR of about 7 to 12 cycles. Each CDR3 protein is one row after TCRdb ran MiXCR on the 5' RACE reads. The top ten clones hold around 10% of a sample with approximately 490,000 distinct CDR3 sequences, 20% to 30% of them seen once. A further study also used this sample, focusing on T cells of mothers and their children.

The source material was blood. These receptors were obtained from a boy younger than 18 in good health.

The chain recombines TRBV28 with TRBJ1-5, with 7 bases aligning to TRBD1. Germline V CDR1 and CDR2: MDHEN, SYDVKM. This CDR3 has 15 residues. With 3 bases clipped from V and 1 base from J, the junction kept 3 bases outside the gene matches. The chain's CDR3 is CASSFRGLSNQPQHF. The CDR3, as DNA: TGTGCCAGCAGTTTTAGGGGGCTGAGCAATCAGCCCCAGCATTTT.

The chain has TRBV28 and TRBJ1-5; TRBD1 agrees at 9 bases. Germline CDR1 is MDHEN and CDR2 is SYDVKM. This CDR3 is built from 12 residues. Trimming removed 5 bases from V and 15 bases from J; junction bases left unmatched: 8. CDR3: CASSGTGPKGHF. DNA of the CDR3: TGTGCCAGCAGTGGGACAGGGCCTAAAGGGCATTTT.

The chain couples TRBV6-5 to TRBJ1-4; 8 nucleotides line up with TRBD1. Germline trimming cut 4 bases from V and 3 bases from J; bases unmatched to any gene: 10. Germline V gives CDR1 MNHEY, CDR2 SVGAGI. This CDR3 comprises 17 residues. The CDR3 spells CASSSRQGRRANEKLFF. Written as DNA, the CDR3 is TGTGCCAGCAGTTCCCGACAGGGGAGGAGAGCTAATGAAAAACTGTTTTTT.

This clonotype has only a few counts. The chain uses TRBV6-2 or TRBV6-3 and TRBJ1-5; no definite D call. In germline, CDR1 is MNHEY, CDR2 SVGEGT. V lost 4 bases to trimming and J lost 0 bases, with 13 bases between them. This CDR3 has 16 residues. The chain's CDR3 is CASSWVRRNSNQPQHF. CDR3 nucleotide sequence: TGTGCCAGCAGTTGGGTGAGGAGGAATAGCAATCAGCCCCAGCATTTT.

The CDR3 reads CASSLLVNTGELFF. Written as DNA, the CDR3 is TGTGCCAGCAGCCTCCTCGTAAACACCGGGGAGCTGTTTTTT. The V gene is TRBV7-3, the J gene TRBJ2-2; D is ambiguous. From germline, CDR1 is SGHTA and CDR2 FQGTGA. The CDR3 length is 14 residues. V lost 5 bases, J lost 2 bases, and 9 bases lay in between.

The CDR3 region is CATSRGREVTEAFF. CDR3 coding DNA: TGTGCCACCAGCCGCGGTCGGGAGGTCACTGAAGCTTTCTTT. The V call is TRBV15, the J call TRBJ1-1; D is unclear. The ends were cut back, 5 bases at V and 4 bases at J, with 14 bases in the middle. This CDR3 comprises 14 residues. The germline V gene has CDR1 LNHNV and CDR2 YYDKDF (reference sequence).

The V and J genes are TRBV11-2 and TRBJ2-4, with D possibly called TRBD1 or TRBD2 (5 bases each). V lost 5 bases to trimming and J lost 9 bases, with 14 bases between them. The CDR3 extends over 13 amino acids. Germline CDR1 is SGHAT and CDR2 is FQNNGV. The chain's CDR3 is CASSEGRPSIQYF. In DNA form, the CDR3 reads TGTGCCAGCAGCGAGGGACGGCCAAGCATTCAGTACTTC.

The gene calls are TRBV29-1 and TRBJ2-5; 10 nucleotides align to TRBD1. Germline V gene sequence: CDR1 SQVTM, CDR2 ANQGSEA. The CDR3 has 18 amino acids. With V trimmed by 7 bases and J by 11 bases, 28 bases remained unmatched. The CDR3 nucleotides read TGCAGCGCGCCCGGACAGGGGGAAAACGGGGGGGCCCTATTCAAGCAGTACTTC. This encodes CSAPGQGENGGALFKQYF.

In this sample, this clonotype turned up a few times. The genes are TRBV6-5 and TRBJ2-7; 12 bases align to TRBD2. CDR3 length: 15 amino acids. CDR1 and CDR2 from the germline V gene are MNHEY and SVGAGI. The junction had 6 bases not matched to a gene; V was cut back by 5 bases and J by 4 bases. The CDR3 DNA sequence: TGTGCCAGCAGTCACACTAGCGGGGGGCCATACGAGCAGTACTTC. Its translation is CASSHTSGGPYEQYF.

The V gene is TRBV27, the J gene TRBJ1-6, with 8 bases lining up with TRBD1. Germline V gives CDR1 MNHEY, CDR2 SMNVEV (reference sequence). Unmatched junction bases numbered 7, after V lost 6 bases and J lost 6 bases. The CDR3 is made up of 15 amino acids. CDR3 DNA: TGTGCCAGCAGATTACAGGGGGATTCTAATTCACCCCTCCACTTT. Residues: CASRLQGDSNSPLHF.

The rearrangement links TRBV28 to TRBJ2-3; TRBD1 matches 9 bases. This CDR3 region has 15 residues. Germline V gene sequence: CDR1 MDHEN, CDR2 SYDVKM. With V trimmed by 5 bases and J by 5 bases, 8 bases remained unmatched. In DNA, the CDR3 is TGTGCCAGCAGTACATCCGGGACAGGGAGAGATACGCAGTATTTT. Protein: CASSTSGTGRDTQYF.

This clonotype was detected a few times. CDR3 sequence: CASAYGYTF. As DNA, the CDR3 is TGTGCCAGTGCCTATGGCTACACCTTC. The chain carries TRBV10-3 and TRBJ1-2; D not resolved. The CDR3 totals 9 residues. Looked up from germline, CDR1 is ENHRY and CDR2 is SYGVKD. V lost 10 bases and J 4 bases, leaving 4 bases between the germline ends.

This clonotype has just a few counts. V and J are TRBV18 and TRBJ2-7; TRBD1 aligns across 9 bases. The germline gives CDR1 KGHSH, CDR2 LQKENI. With V trimmed by 5 bases and J by 3 bases, 14 bases remained unmatched. This CDR3 contains 17 residues. CDR3 in amino acids: CASSGMPGQGVNYEQYF. The CDR3, as DNA: TGTGCCAGCTCAGGCATGCCGGGACAGGGTGTAAACTACGAGCAGTACTTC. The full variable domain, in which reference TRBV18 and TRBJ2-7 provide the parts outside the CDR3, is NAGVMQNPRHLVRRRGQEARLRCSPMKGHSHVYWYRQLPEEGLKFMVYLQKENIIDESGMPKERFSAEFPKEGPSILRIQQVVRGDSAAYFCASSGMPGQGVNYEQYFGPGTRLTVT.

Remarks on this clonotype: Because the CDR3 is missing its conserved closing phenylalanine or tryptophan, this is likely a read error. V gene TRBV7-8 combines with J gene TRBJ2-3; the D is unclear. Trimming removed 5 bases at V and 3 bases at J, with 9 bases between. CDR1 SGHVS and CDR2 FQNEAQ come from the germline V gene. The CDR3 sequence is 13 residues long. The CDR3 DNA is TGTGCCAGCAGCCCTCCAGCTACAGATACGCAGTATCTT. Its protein is CASSPPATDTQYL.

The V gene is TRBV28, the J gene TRBJ2-7; TRBD1 agrees at 7 bases. The CDR3 loop spans 14 amino acids. CDR1 is MDHEN, CDR2 SYDVKM, per germline. Germline trimming cut 6 bases from V and 3 bases from J; bases unmatched to any gene: 8. This CDR3 reads CASSRGRGIYEQYF. In DNA form, the CDR3 reads TGTGCCAGCAGCCGGGGCAGGGGGATCTACGAGCAGTACTTC.

The chain combines TRBV5-1 with TRBJ2-1; D not resolved. The CDR3 spans 13 residues. The germline V and J ends were trimmed by 4 bases and 2 bases, with 7 bases remaining between them. Germline V gives CDR1 SGHRS, CDR2 YFSETQ. This CDR3 is CASSLEPYNEQFF. DNA for the CDR3: TGCGCCAGCAGCCTGGAGCCCTACAATGAGCAGTTCTTC. Drawing the rest from reference TRBV5-1 and TRBJ2-1, the complete variable domain is KAGVTQTPRYLIKTRGQQVTLSCSPISGHRSVSWYQQTPGQGLQFLFEYFSETQRNKGNFPGRFSGRQFSNSRSEMNVSTLELGDSALYLCASSLEPYNEQFFGPGTRLTVL.

The V and J genes are TRBV6-2 or TRBV6-3 and TRBJ2-7; 7 nucleotides line up with TRBD1. The CDR3 consists of 14 residues. J gave up 4 bases and V 7 bases, and 10 bases lay outside the gene matches. Germline loops: CDR1 MNHEY, CDR2 SVGEGT. CDR3: CASNLGTVLYEQYF. Here the CDR3 DNA reads TGTGCCAGCAACCTCGGGACAGTCCTTTACGAGCAGTACTTC.

CDR3 sequence reads: CASSPPSGGAEQYF. The CDR3, as DNA: TGTGCCAGCAGTCCACCTAGCGGGGGTGCCGAGCAGTACTTC. The V gene is TRBV28, the J gene TRBJ2-7; the match to TRBD2 covers 10 bases. This CDR3 has 14 amino acids. V dropped 5 bases and J dropped 6; count of bases not matched to a gene: 7. The germline V gene encodes CDR1 MDHEN and CDR2 SYDVKM.

The sample holds a few counts of this clonotype. A read error is possible here, since a much larger clone lies one base away. The genes are TRBV12-3 or TRBV12-4 and TRBJ2-2; possibly TRBD1 for D (6 bases). The CDR3 runs to 13 residues. The CDR3 coding sequence is TGTGCCCGCAGGGGCAAGGGTGCCGGGGAGCTGTTTTTT. Its translation: CARRGKGAGELFF.

A few counts support this clonotype. The V gene is TRBV7-3, the J gene TRBJ2-3; 11 bases are a match to TRBD2. The length of the CDR3 is 17 residues. J lost 2 bases, V lost 5 bases, and 9 bases had no gene match. Germline CDR1 SGHTA, CDR2 FQGTGA. The CDR3 region has the DNA TGTGCCAGCAGCCGCTCGGGACTAGCGGCCAACACAGATACGCAGTATTTT. It encodes CASSRSGLAANTDTQYF.

This clonotype appeared a few times. The chain is built from TRBV18 and TRBJ1-5; 9 bases fit TRBD1. Germline assignment: CDR1 KGHSH and CDR2 LQKENI. The CDR3 covers 15 residues. V was clipped by 3 bases and J by 5 bases; unmatched bases: 5. Written as DNA, the CDR3 is TGTGCCAGCTCACCGGACAGGGGCGTCGATCAGCCCCAGCATTTT. It encodes CASSPDRGVDQPQHF. The complete variable domain, with remaining parts taken from reference TRBV18 and TRBJ1-5, reads NAGVMQNPRHLVRRRGQEARLRCSPMKGHSHVYWYRQLPEEGLKFMVYLQKENIIDESGMPKERFSAEFPKEGPSILRIQQVVRGDSAAYFCASSPDRGVDQPQHFGDGTRLSIL.

This clonotype was observed a few times. V and J are TRBV27 and TRBJ1-1, with no clear D. The CDR3 length is 14 residues. Trimming removed 0 bases at V and 7 bases at J, with 12 bases between. The germline gives CDR1 MNHEY, CDR2 SMNVEV (reference sequence). DNA of the CDR3: TGTGCCAGCAGTTTATCGCCAAGGGCGGGTGAAGCTTTCTTT. As protein: CASSLSPRAGEAFF.

The sample holds a few counts of this clonotype. The chain couples TRBV7-9 to TRBJ2-2; 8 bases are a match to TRBD2. The CDR3 covers 16 residues. V dropped 4 bases and J dropped 1; count of bases not matched to a gene: 5. Germline loops: CDR1 SEHNR, CDR2 FQNEAQ (reference sequence). The CDR3 nucleotides are TGTGCCAGCAGCTCTCGACTAGCGCGGAACACCGGGGAGCTGTTTTTT. Translated, it gives CASSSRLARNTGELFF.

The chain combines TRBV20-1 with TRBJ2-5, with D perhaps TRBD2 (5 bases). Near its end, the DNA agrees better with TRBJ2-1, so the J call may be wrong. Germline CDR1 DFQATT, CDR2 SNEGSKA (reference sequence). The CDR3 sequence is 13 residues long. CDR3 in DNA: TGCAGTGCTAGAGAGGCAGCGGCGGCTGAGCAGTTCTTC. Its translation: CSAREAAAAEQFF.

The chain is built from TRBV7-2 and TRBJ1-5; 7 nucleotides line up with TRBD1. Losses at the gene ends were 5 bases for V and 4 bases for J; bases not matched to a gene: 2. Germline CDR1 reads SGHTA; CDR2 reads FQGNSA. The CDR3 extends over 13 amino acids. The DNA for the CDR3 is TGTGCCAGCAGCCCGGACAGGAATCAGCCCCAGCATTTT. It codes for CASSPDRNQPQHF.

This chain joins TRBV2 and TRBJ1-6; D call uncertain. The V gene's germline CDR1 is SNHLY and CDR2 FYNNEI. Trimming shortened V by 7 bases and J by 5 bases, and 15 bases separated the two germline ends. The CDR3 spans 15 residues. The CDR3: CASKAAVSDNSPLHF. The CDR3 DNA reads as TGTGCCAGCAAGGCAGCAGTTTCGGATAATTCACCCCTCCACTTT.

The gene calls are TRBV4-3 and TRBJ1-1; D is unresolved. The V gene's germline CDR1 is LGHNA and CDR2 YSLEER. The length of the CDR3 is 14 residues. The V end was cut by 1 base, the J end by 1 base, with 7 bases between. The CDR3: CASSQGATNTEAFF. The CDR3 region has the DNA TGCGCCAGCAGCCAAGGGGCCACGAACACTGAAGCTTTCTTT.

This clonotype was seen more than once but under ten times. V and J are TRBV5-4 and TRBJ1-2, with 8 bases lining up with TRBD1. This CDR3 is built from 13 residues. Trimming took 4 bases from V and 3 from J; bases not matched to a gene: 2. The germline V gene has CDR1 SGHNT and CDR2 YYREEE (reference sequence). The CDR3 region is CASSPGQDYGYTF. The CDR3 DNA reads as TGTGCCAGCAGCCCGGGACAGGACTATGGCTACACCTTC. Using reference TRBV5-4 and TRBJ1-2 for the parts outside the CDR3, the full variable domain is ETGVTQSPTHLIKTRGQQVTLRCSSQSGHNTVSWYQQALGQGPQFIFQYYREEENGRGNFPPRFSGLQFPNYSSELNVNALELDDSALYLCASSPGQDYGYTFGSGTRLTVV.

The chain employs TRBV7-2 and TRBJ1-2; D gene ambiguous. The CDR3 extends over 12 amino acids. Germline V gene sequence: CDR1 SGHTA, CDR2 FQGNSA. Trimming removed 0 bases at V and 10 bases at J, with 9 bases between. CDR3 nucleotide sequence: TGTGCCAGCAGCTTAGCAGGAGCAGCCTACACCTTC. Its protein product is CASSLAGAAYTF.

The CDR3 sequence: CASSQGSPYTQYF. Here the CDR3 DNA reads TGTGCCAGCAGCCAAGGATCACCCTATACGCAGTATTTT. The chain links TRBV7-9 to TRBJ2-3, with D unclear. Per germline, CDR1 SEHNR and CDR2 FQNEAQ (reference sequence). The CDR3 extends over 13 amino acids. V gave up 5 bases and J gave up 7 bases, with 13 bases separating them.